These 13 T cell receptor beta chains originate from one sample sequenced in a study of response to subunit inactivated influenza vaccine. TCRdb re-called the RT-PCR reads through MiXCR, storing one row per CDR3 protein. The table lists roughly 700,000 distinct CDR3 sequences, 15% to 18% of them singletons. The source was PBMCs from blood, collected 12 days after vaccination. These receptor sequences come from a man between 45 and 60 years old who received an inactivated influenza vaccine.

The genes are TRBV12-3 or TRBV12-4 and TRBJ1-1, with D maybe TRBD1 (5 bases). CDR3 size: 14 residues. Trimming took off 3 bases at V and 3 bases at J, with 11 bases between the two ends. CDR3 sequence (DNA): TGTGCCAGCAGTTTTCAGGGCGTTCACACTGAAGCTTTCTTT. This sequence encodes CASSFQGVHTEAFF.

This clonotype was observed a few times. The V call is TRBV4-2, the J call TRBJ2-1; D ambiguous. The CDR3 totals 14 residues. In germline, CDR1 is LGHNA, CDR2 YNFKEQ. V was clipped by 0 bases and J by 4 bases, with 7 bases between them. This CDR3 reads CASSQDSIYNEQFF. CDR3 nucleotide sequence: TGTGCCAGCAGCCAAGATTCGATATACAATGAGCAGTTCTTC.

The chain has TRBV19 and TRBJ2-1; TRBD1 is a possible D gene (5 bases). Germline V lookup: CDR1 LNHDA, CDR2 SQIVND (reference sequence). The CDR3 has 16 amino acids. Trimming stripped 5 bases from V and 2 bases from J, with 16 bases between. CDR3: CASSRSFREPYNEQFF. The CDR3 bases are TGTGCCAGTAGTCGATCCTTCAGGGAACCCTACAATGAGCAGTTCTTC.

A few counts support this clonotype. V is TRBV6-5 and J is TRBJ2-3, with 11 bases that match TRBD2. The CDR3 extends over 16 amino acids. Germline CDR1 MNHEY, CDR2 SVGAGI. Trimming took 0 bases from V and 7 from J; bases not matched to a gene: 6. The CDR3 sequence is CASSYSVAGGPHTQYF. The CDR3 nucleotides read TGTGCCAGCAGTTACTCAGTAGCGGGAGGGCCACATACGCAGTATTTT.

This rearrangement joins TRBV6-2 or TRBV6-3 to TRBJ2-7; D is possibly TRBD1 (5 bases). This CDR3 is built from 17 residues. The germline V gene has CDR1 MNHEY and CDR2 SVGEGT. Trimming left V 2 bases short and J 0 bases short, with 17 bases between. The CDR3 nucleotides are TGTGCCAGCAGTTACCCTACCGGGTTGACAGCCTCCTACGAGCAGTACTTC. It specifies CASSYPTGLTASYEQYF.

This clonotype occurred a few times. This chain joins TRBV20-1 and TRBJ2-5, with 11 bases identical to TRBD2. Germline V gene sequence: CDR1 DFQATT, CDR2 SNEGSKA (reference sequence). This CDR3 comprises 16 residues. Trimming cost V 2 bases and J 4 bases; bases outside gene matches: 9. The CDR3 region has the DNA TGCAGTGCTAGACTAGCGGGGGGCGTCGGGAGAGAGACCCAGTACTTC. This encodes CSARLAGGVGRETQYF.

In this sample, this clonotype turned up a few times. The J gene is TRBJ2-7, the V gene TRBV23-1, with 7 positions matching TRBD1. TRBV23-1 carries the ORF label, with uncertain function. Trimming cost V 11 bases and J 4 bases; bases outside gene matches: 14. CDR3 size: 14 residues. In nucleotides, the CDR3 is TGCGCCCCCCGCCCAGGGGGAGCCTTATACGAGCAGTACTTC. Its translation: CAPRPGGALYEQYF.

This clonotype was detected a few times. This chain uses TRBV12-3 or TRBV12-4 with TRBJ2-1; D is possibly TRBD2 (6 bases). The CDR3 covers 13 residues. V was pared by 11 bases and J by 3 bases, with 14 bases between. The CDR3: CASRDLNYNEQFF. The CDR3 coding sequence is TGTGCCTCCCGGGACTTGAACTACAATGAGCAGTTCTTC.

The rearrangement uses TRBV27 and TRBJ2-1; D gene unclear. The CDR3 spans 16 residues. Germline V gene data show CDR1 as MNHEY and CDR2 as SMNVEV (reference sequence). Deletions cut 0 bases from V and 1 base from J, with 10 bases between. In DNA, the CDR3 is TGTGCCAGCAGTTTATCGAAAAACCCTTCCTACAATGAGCAGTTCTTC. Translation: CASSLSKNPSYNEQFF.

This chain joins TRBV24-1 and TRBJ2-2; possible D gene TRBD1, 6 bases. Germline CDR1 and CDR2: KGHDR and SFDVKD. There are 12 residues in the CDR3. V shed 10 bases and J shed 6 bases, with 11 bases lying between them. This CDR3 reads CATSNRAGELFF. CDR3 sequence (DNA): TGTGCCACAAGTAACAGGGCCGGGGAGCTGTTTTTT.

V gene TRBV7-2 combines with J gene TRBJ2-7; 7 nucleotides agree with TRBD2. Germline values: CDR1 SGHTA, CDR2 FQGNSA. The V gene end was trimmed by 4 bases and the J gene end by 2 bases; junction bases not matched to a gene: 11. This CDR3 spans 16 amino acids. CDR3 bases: TGTGCCAGCAGCTCATCTGGCGGGAGACTTCCCTACGAGCAGTACTTC. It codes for CASSSSGGRLPYEQYF. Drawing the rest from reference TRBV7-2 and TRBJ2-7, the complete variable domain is GAGVSQSPSNKVTEKGKDVELRCDPISGHTALYWYRQSLGQGLEFLIYFQGNSAPDKSGLPSDRFSAERTGGSVSTLTIQRTQQEDSAVYLCASSSSGGRLPYEQYFGPGTRLTVT.

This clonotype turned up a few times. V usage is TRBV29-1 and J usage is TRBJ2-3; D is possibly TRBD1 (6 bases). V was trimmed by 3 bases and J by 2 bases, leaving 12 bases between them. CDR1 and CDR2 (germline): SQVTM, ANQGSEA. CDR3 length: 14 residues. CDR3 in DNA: TGCAGCGTTGAGGGGGCAGGACACACAGATACGCAGTATTTT. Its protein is CSVEGAGHTDTQYF.

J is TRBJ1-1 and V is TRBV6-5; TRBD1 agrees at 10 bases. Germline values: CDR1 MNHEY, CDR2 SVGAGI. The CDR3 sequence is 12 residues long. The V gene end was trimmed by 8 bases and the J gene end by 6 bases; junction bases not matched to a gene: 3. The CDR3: CASGQGGAEAFF. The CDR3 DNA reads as TGTGCCAGCGGACAGGGGGGGGCTGAAGCTTTCTTT.